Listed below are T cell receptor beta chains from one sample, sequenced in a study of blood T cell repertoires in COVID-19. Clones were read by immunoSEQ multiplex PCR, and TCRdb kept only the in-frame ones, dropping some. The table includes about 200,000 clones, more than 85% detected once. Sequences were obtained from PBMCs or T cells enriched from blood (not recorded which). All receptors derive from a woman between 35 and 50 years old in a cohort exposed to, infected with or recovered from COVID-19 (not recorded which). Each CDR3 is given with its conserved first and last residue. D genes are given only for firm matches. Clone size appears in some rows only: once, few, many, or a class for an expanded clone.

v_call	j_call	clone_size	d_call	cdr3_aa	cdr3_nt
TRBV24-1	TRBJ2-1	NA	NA	CATSDSRGYNEQFF	TGTGCCACCAGTGATAGCCGGGGGTACAATGAGCAGTTCTTC
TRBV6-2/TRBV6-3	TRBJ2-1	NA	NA	CASSYTRDEQFF	TGTGCCAGCAGTTACACCCGGGATGAGCAGTTCTTC
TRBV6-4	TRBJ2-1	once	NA	CASSVTGLPSYNEQFF	TGTGCCAGCAGCGTAACGGGACTCCCAAGCTACAATGAGCAGTTCTTC
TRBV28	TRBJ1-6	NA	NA	CASSPREAGNNSPLHF	TGTGCCAGCAGCCCGAGGGAGGCAGGGAATAATTCACCCCTCCACTTT
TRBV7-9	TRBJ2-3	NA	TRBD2	CASSLGEGGTDTQYF	TGTGCCAGCAGCTTAGGGGAGGGCGGCACAGATACGCAGTATTTT
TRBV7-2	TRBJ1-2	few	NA	CASRPGQSPLGYGYTF	TGTGCCAGCCGGCCCGGACAGAGCCCGTTAGGCTATGGCTACACCTTC
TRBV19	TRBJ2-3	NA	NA	CASSDRLARTSDGLDSTDTQYF	TGTGCCAGTAGCGATCGCCTGGCGAGGACTTCCGACGGCCTCGATAGCACAGATACGCAGTATTTT
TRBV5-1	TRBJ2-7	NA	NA	CASSFTEGGVSHEQYF	TGCGCCAGCAGCTTCACCGAGGGAGGCGTTTCCCACGAGCAGTACTTC
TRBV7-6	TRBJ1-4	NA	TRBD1	CASSSRPGQGPEKLFF	TGTGCCAGCAGCTCCAGACCGGGACAGGGACCTGAAAAACTGTTTTTT
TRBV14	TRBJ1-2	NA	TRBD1	CASSQLTGQGSGYTF	TGTGCCAGCAGCCAACTTACGGGACAGGGGAGCGGCTACACCTTC
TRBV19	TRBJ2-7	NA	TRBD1	CASNPGTGPYEQYF	TGTGCCAGTAATCCCGGGACAGGGCCCTACGAGCAGTACTTC
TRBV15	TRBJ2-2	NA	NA	CATSRSLAATGELFF	TGTGCCACCAGCAGATCCCTAGCCGCCACCGGGGAGCTGTTTTTT
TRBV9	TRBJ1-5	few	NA	CASSVGGHNDQPQHF	TGTGCCAGCAGCGTAGGAGGACACAACGATCAGCCCCAGCATTTT
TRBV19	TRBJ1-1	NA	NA	CASSTIEGNTEAFF	TGTGCCAGTAGTACTATAGAGGGGAACACTGAAGCTTTCTTT
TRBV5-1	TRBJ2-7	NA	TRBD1	CASRTGREQYF	TGCGCCAGCAGGACAGGGCGCGAGCAGTACTTC
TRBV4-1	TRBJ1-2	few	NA	CASTETENYGYTF	TGCGCCAGCACGGAGACAGAAAACTATGGCTACACCTTC
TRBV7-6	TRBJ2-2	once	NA	CASSPGFGGLNTGELFF	TGTGCCAGCAGCCCTGGTTTCGGAGGGTTGAACACCGGGGAGCTGTTTTTT
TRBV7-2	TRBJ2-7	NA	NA	CASSLEPYSYEQYF	TGTGCCAGCAGCTTAGAGCCCTACTCCTACGAGCAGTACTTC
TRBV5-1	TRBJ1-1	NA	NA	CASSLGPRGTEAFF	TGCGCCAGCAGCTTGGGGCCAAGAGGGACTGAAGCTTTCTTT
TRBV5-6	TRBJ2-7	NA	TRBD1	CASSLLDRLSYEQYF	TGTGCCAGCAGCTTATTGGACAGGCTTTCATACGAGCAGTACTTC
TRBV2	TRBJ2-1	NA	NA	CASTSYNEQFF	TGTGCCAGCACGTCCTACAATGAGCAGTTCTTC
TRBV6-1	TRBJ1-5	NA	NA	CASSEAQLNSNQPQHF	TGTGCCAGCAGTGAAGCCCAACTTAATAGCAATCAGCCCCAGCATTTT
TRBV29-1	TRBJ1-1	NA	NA	CSVDSGEAFF	TGCAGCGTTGATTCAGGGGAAGCTTTCTTT
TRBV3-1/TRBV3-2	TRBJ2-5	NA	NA	CASSRPILAGLFGEETQYF	TGTGCCAGCAGCCGCCCGATACTGGCGGGGCTTTTTGGGGAAGAGACCCAGTACTTC
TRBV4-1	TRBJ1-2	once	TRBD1	CASSQDPSVTGRYGYTF	TGCGCCAGCAGCCAAGACCCATCGGTGACAGGGAGGTATGGCTACACCTTC
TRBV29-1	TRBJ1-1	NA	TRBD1	CSVQQGIEAFF	TGCAGCGTGCAACAGGGGATTGAAGCTTTCTTT
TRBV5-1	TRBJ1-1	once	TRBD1	CASSWTGGMGGNTEAFF	TGCGCCAGCAGCTGGACAGGGGGCATGGGAGGGAACACTGAAGCTTTCTTT
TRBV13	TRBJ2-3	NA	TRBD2	CASSWTAGGKTDTQYF	TGTGCCAGCAGCTGGACTGCGGGAGGGAAAACAGATACGCAGTATTTT
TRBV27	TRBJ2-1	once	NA	CASSFLGVEQFF	TGTGCCAGCAGTTTCCTAGGGGTTGAGCAGTTCTTC
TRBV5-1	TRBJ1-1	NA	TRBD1	CASWVGVTGVTEAFF	TGCGCCAGCTGGGTGGGAGTCACAGGGGTCACTGAAGCTTTCTTT
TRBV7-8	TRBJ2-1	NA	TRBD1	CASSHPDRVGEQFF	TGTGCCAGCAGCCACCCGGACAGGGTAGGTGAGCAGTTCTTC
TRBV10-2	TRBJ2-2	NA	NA	CASSDSGGLDGELFF	TGCGCCAGCAGTGACTCGGGGGGCCTGGACGGGGAGCTGTTTTTT
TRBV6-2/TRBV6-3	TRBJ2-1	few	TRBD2	CASSYGGSGRWGYNEQFF	TGTGCCAGCAGTTACGGGGGTAGCGGGAGATGGGGCTACAATGAGCAGTTCTTC
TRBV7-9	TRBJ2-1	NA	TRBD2	CASSLMREGHEQFF	TGTGCCAGCAGCTTAATGCGGGAGGGACATGAGCAGTTCTTC
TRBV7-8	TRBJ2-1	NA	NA	CASSGHYNEQFF	TGTGCCAGCAGCGGACATTACAATGAGCAGTTCTTC
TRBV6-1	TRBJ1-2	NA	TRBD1	CASSESGQVSGDGYTF	TGTGCCAGCAGTGAAAGTGGACAGGTCTCTGGAGATGGCTACACCTTC
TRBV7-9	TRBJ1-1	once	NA	CASSLAGGTDTEAFF	TGTGCCAGCAGCTTAGCGGGGGGTACGGACACTGAAGCTTTCTTT
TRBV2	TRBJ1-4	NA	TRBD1	CASRGQGSAEKLFF	TGTGCCAGCAGAGGACAGGGATCCGCTGAAAAACTGTTTTTT
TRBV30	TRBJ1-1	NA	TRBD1	CAWSSGGDTEAFF	TGTGCCTGGAGCTCAGGGGGTGATACTGAAGCTTTCTTT
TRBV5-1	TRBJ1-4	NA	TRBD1	CASSSPGGTNEKLFF	TGCGCCAGCAGCTCCCCAGGGGGCACTAATGAAAAACTGTTTTTT
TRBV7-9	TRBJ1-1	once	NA	CASSLAGETEAFF	TGTGCCAGCAGCTTAGCCGGGGAAACTGAAGCTTTCTTT
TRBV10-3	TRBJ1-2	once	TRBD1	CAISPGQGNYGYTF	TGTGCCATCAGCCCGGGACAGGGGAACTATGGCTACACCTTC
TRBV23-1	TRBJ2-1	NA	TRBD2	CASRVGLAGGLNNEQFF	TGCGCCAGCAGAGTAGGACTAGCGGGGGGCCTCAACAATGAGCAGTTCTTC
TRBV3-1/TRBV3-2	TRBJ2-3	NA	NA	CASSDFTGTQYF	TGTGCCAGCAGCGACTTCACAGGGACGCAGTATTTT
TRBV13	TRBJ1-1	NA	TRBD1	CASSFGTANTEAFF	TGTGCCAGCAGCTTCGGGACAGCGAATACTGAAGCTTTCTTT
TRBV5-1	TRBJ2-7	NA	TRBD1	CASSPGQGLGIYEQYF	TGCGCCAGCAGCCCTGGACAGGGCCTCGGGATTTACGAGCAGTACTTC
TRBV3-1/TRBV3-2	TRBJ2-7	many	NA	CASSQDTGSYEQYF	TGTGCCAGCAGCCAAGATACAGGCTCCTACGAGCAGTACTTC
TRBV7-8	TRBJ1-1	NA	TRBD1	CASSPGTGATEAFF	TGTGCCAGCAGCCCTGGGACAGGGGCCACTGAAGCTTTCTTT
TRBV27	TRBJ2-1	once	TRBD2	CASSPSGRAMENSYNEQFF	TGTGCCAGCAGCCCAAGCGGGAGGGCCATGGAAAACTCCTACAATGAGCAGTTCTTC
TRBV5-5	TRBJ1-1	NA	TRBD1	CASSLDRGRNTEAFF	TGTGCCAGCAGCTTGGATAGGGGGCGGAACACTGAAGCTTTCTTT
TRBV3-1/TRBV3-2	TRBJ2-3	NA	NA	CASSQEVGGGDTQYF	TGTGCCAGCAGCCAAGAAGTAGGTGGAGGGGATACGCAGTATTTT
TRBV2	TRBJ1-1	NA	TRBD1	CASSDLTGGNTEAFF	TGTGCCAGCAGTGATCTGACAGGGGGGAACACTGAAGCTTTCTTT
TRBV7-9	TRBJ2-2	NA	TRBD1	CASINHHNRGANTGELFF	TGTGCCAGCATCAACCACCACAACAGGGGGGCGAACACCGGGGAGCTGTTTTTT